This entry lists 6 T cell receptor beta chains sequenced from one sample in a study of blood T cell repertoires in COVID-19. Method: immunoSEQ multiplex PCR; TCRdb's copy keeps in-frame clones and lacks some. The table records roughly 410,000 clones, approximately 90% of them present only once. The specimen sequenced was peripheral blood. The receptors originated from a woman between 40 and 50 years old with COVID-19, enrolled during active disease.

The CDR3 DNA sequence: TGTGCCAGCAGTCGGGACGGGGGAGGATCCCTCCACTTT. This codes for CASSRDGGGSLHF. The genes are TRBV5-5 and TRBJ1-6; D possibly corresponds to TRBD1 (5 bases). The CDR3 length is 13 residues. The germline gives CDR1 SGHKS, CDR2 YYEKEE (reference sequence). Trimming cost V 5 bases and J 14 bases, with 17 bases left between them.

The table lists this clone with a few counts. This chain links TRBV20-1 with TRBJ1-5; a weak D match, TRBD1 (5 bases). Germline loops: CDR1 DFQATT, CDR2 SNEGSKA (reference sequence). Trimming took 3 bases from V and 6 from J, leaving 12 bases between them. The CDR3 is 13 residues long. CDR3 protein: CSASRQGSQPQHF. The CDR3 region has the DNA TGCAGTGCTAGTAGGCAGGGAAGTCAGCCCCAGCATTTT.

This chain joins TRBV4-3 and TRBJ1-2; a possible D gene is TRBD1 (6 bases). CDR3 length equals 16 residues. The germline V gene has CDR1 LGHNA and CDR2 YSLEER. The V and J ends lost 0 bases and 4 bases respectively, with 15 bases between them. In nucleotides, the CDR3 is TGCGCCAGCAGCCAAGAAGGTCAGGGGTCGGGCTATGGCTACACCTTC. Translated, it gives CASSQEGQGSGYGYTF.

This chain links TRBV9 with TRBJ2-2; TRBD1 matches 7 bases. Germline values: CDR1 SGDLS, CDR2 YYNGEE. V was pared by 1 base and J by 1 base, with 7 bases of the junction left unmatched. The CDR3 runs to 17 residues. CDR3 coding DNA: TGTGCCAGCAGCGTAATCAGGGACAGTCTGAACACCGGGGAGCTGTTTTTT. It yields the protein CASSVIRDSLNTGELFF.

Only one count was recorded for this clone. The chain employs TRBV30 and TRBJ2-7; weak D call: TRBD1 (5 bases). Germline V gene sequence: CDR1 GTSNPN, CDR2 SVGIG (reference sequence). Trimming shortened V by 0 bases and J by 7 bases, and 13 bases separated the two germline ends. CDR3 length equals 13 residues. CDR3 in DNA: TGTGCCTGGAGTGTACAGGTTTTGGGAGAGCAGTACTTC. Translation gives CAWSVQVLGEQYF.

The CDR3 here is CASSRGTSGGADTQYF. Here the CDR3 DNA reads TGTGCCAGCAGTCGTGGGACTAGCGGGGGGGCAGATACGCAGTATTTT. V is TRBV6-6 and J is TRBJ2-3, with 16 bases aligning to TRBD2. J was trimmed by 4 bases and V by 5 bases; bases with no gene match: 3. This CDR3 has 16 amino acids. Germline V gene lookup returns CDR1 MNHNY and CDR2 SVGAGI (reference sequence).